This T cell receptor beta chain came from a study of blood T cell repertoires in COVID-19. This CDR3 contains 14 residues. Trimming shortened V by 2 bases and J by 10 bases, and 19 bases separated the two germline ends. Germline V CDR1 and CDR2: SGDLS, YYNGEE. Generated by immunoSEQ multiplex PCR, the TCRdb table keeps only in-frame clones and is missing some. The sample records a few hundred thousand clones, around 85% being singletons. This TCR came from a woman between 55 and 75 years old who had recovered from COVID-19. Sequencing was done on a sample of PBMCs or T cells enriched from blood (not recorded which). The V and J genes are TRBV9 and TRBJ2-7, with D perhaps matching TRBD1 (5 bases). The CDR3 DNA sequence: TGTGCCAGCAGCGTGGCAGACAGACCCCTGGGACAGTACTTC. It specifies CASSVADRPLGQYF.